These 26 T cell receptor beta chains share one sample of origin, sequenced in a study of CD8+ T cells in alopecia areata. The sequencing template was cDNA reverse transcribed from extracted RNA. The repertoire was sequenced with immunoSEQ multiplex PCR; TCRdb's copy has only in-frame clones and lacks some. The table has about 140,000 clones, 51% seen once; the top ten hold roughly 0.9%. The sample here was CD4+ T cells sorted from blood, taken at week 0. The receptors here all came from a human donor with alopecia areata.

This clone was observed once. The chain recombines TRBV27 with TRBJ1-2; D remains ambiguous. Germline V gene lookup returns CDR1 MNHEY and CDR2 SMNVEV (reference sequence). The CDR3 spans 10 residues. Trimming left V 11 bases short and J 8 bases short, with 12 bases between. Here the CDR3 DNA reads TGTGCCGGAGGGATAGGGGGCTACACCTTC. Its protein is CAGGIGGYTF.

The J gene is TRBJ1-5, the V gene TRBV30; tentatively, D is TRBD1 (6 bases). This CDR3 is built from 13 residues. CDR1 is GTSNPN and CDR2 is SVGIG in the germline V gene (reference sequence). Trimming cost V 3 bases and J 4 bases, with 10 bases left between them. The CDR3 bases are TGTGCCTGGAGCTACAGGGCTAATCAGCCCCAGCATTTT. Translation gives CAWSYRANQPQHF.

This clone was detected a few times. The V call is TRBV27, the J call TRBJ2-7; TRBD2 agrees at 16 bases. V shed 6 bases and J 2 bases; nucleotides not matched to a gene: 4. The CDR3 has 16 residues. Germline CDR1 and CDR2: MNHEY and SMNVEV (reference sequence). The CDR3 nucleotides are TGTGCCAGCAGGGGGACTAGCGGGAGGGACGCCTACGAGCAGTACTTC. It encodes CASRGTSGRDAYEQYF.

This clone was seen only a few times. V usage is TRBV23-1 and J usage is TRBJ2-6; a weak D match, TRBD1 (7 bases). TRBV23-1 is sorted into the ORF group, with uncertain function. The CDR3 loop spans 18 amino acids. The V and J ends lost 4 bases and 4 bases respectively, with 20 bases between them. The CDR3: CASSLRGTVTPGANVLTF. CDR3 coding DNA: TGCGCCAGCAGTCTCCGGGGGACAGTAACCCCCGGGGCCAACGTCCTGACTTTC.

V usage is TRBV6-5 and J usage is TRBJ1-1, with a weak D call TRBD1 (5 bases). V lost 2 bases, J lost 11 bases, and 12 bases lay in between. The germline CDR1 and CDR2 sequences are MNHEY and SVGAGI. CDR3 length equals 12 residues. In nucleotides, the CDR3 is TGTGCCAGCAGTTACGTTGAGGGGACGGCTTTCTTT. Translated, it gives CASSYVEGTAFF.

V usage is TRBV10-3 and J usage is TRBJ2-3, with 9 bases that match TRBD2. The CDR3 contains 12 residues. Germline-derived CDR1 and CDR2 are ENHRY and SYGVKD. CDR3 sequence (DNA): TGTGCGATAGCGGGAGTTGAAGATACGCAGTATTTT. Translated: CAIAGVEDTQYF.

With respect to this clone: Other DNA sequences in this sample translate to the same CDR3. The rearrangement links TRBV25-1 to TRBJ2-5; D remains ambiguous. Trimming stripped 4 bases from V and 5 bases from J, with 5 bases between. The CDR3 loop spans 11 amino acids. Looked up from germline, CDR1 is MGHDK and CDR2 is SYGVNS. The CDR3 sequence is CASSVGETQYF. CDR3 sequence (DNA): TGTGCCAGCAGTGTGGGGGAGACCCAGTACTTC.

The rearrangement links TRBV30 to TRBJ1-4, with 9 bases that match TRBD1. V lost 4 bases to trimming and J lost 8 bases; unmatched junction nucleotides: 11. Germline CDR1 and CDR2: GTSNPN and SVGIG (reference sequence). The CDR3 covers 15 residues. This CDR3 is CAWTRGGQGSEKLFF. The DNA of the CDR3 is TGTGCCTGGACCCGAGGGGGACAGGGATCCGAAAAACTGTTTTTT.

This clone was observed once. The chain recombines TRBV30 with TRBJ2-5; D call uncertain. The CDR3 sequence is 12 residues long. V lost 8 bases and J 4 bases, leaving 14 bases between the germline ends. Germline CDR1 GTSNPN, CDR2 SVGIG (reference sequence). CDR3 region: CAGTSTRETQYF. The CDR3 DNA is TGTGCCGGAACCTCAACCCGAGAGACCCAGTACTTC.

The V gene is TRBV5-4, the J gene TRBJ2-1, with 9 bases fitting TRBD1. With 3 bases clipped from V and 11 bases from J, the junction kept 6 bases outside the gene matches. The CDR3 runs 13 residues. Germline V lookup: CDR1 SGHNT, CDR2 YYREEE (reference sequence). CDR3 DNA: TGTGCCAGCAGCTGGGGACAGGGTGGTAAGCAGTTCTTC. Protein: CASSWGQGGKQFF.

The CDR3 loop is CAWSPGLNTEAFF. The CDR3, as DNA: TGTGCCTGGAGTCCAGGGCTGAACACTGAAGCTTTCTTT. This chain connects TRBV30 to TRBJ1-1; tentatively, D is TRBD1 (5 bases). Germline V gives CDR1 GTSNPN, CDR2 SVGIG (reference sequence). V was shortened by 2 bases and J by 0 bases, with 7 bases between the two germline ends. The CDR3 spans 13 residues.

The CDR3 DNA sequence: TGTGCCAGCAGTCAGGACAGGGCCGAATACAATGAGCAGTTCTTC. As protein: CASSQDRAEYNEQFF. The chain combines TRBV6-6 with TRBJ2-1, with 8 bases lining up with TRBD1. The CDR3 totals 15 residues. The junction had 7 bases not matched to a gene; V was cut back by 5 bases and J by 4 bases. The germline V gene encodes CDR1 MNHNY and CDR2 SVGAGI (reference sequence).

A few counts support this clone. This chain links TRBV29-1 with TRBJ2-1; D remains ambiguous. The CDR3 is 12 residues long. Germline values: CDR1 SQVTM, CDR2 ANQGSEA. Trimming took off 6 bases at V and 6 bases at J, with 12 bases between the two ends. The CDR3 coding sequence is TGCAGCGTACACCAGGTTTTCAATGAGCAGTTCTTC. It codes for CSVHQVFNEQFF.

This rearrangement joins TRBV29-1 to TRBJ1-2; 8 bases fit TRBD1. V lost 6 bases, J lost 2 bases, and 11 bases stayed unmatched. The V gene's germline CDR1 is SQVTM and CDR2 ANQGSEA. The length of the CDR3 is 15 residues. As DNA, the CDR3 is TGCAGCGTCCGCCCCAGGGGGCTCTCCAACTATGGCTACACCTTC. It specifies CSVRPRGLSNYGYTF.

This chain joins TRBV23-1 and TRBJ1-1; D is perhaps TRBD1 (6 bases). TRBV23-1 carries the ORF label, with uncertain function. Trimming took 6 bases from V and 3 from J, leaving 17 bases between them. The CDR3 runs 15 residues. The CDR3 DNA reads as TGCGCCAGCAGAAAATGGGGGCCTAAGGACACTGAAGCTTTCTTT. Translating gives CASRKWGPKDTEAFF.

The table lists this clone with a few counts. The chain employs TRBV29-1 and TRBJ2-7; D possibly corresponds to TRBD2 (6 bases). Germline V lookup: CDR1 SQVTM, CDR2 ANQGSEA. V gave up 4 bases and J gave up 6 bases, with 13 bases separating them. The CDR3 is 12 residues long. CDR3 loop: CSVVRGGTEQYF. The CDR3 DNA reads TGCAGCGTTGTACGGGGAGGAACCGAGCAGTACTTC.

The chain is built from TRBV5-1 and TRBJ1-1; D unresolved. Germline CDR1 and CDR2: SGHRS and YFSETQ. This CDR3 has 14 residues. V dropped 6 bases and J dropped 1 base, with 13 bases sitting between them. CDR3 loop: CASTPMGGNTEAFF. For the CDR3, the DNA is TGCGCCAGCACCCCCATGGGAGGGAACACTGAAGCTTTCTTT.

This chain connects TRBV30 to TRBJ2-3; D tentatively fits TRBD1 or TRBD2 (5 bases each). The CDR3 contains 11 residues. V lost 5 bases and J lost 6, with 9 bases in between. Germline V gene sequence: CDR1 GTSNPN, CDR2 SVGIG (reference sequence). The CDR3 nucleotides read TGTGCCTGGGACTACAGGGATACGCAGTATTTT. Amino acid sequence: CAWDYRDTQYF. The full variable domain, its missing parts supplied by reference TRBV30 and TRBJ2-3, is SQTIHQWPATLVQPVGSPLSLECTVEGTSNPNLYWYRQAAGRGLQLLFYSVGIGQISSEVPQNLSASRPQDRQFILSSKKLLLSDSGFYLCAWDYRDTQYFGPGTRLTVL.

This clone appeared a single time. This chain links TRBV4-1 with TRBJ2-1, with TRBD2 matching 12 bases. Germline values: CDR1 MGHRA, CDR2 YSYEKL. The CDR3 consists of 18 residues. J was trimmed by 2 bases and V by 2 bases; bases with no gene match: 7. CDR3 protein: CASSQPTSGRTPYNEQFF. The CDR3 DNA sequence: TGCGCCAGCAGCCAACCTACTAGCGGGAGGACCCCCTACAATGAGCAGTTCTTC.

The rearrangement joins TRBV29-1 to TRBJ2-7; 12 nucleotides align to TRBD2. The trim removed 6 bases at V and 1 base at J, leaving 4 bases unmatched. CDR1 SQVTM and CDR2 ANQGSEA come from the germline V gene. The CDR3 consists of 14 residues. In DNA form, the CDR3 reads TGCAGCGTCGCTAGCGGGAGGGGATCCTACGAGCAGTACTTC. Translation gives CSVASGRGSYEQYF.

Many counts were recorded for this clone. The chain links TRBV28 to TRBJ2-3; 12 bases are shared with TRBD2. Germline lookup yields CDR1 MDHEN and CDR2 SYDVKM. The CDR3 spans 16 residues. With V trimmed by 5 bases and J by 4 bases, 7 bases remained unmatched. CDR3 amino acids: CASSTHSSGGADTQYF. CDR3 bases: TGTGCCAGCAGTACCCATTCTAGCGGGGGGGCAGATACGCAGTATTTT.

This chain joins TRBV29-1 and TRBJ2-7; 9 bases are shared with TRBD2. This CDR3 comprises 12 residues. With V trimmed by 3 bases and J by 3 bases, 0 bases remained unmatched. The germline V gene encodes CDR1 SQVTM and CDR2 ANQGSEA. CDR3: CSVDSGSYEQYF. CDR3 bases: TGCAGCGTTGATAGCGGGAGCTACGAGCAGTACTTC.

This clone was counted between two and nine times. The CDR3 loop reads CSVDLGFDEQYF. CDR3 coding DNA: TGCAGCGTTGACTTGGGGTTTGACGAGCAGTACTTC. The chain combines TRBV29-1 with TRBJ2-7; no clear D. The germline V gene encodes CDR1 SQVTM and CDR2 ANQGSEA. The CDR3 totals 12 residues. Trimming left V 3 bases short and J 5 bases short, with 11 bases between.

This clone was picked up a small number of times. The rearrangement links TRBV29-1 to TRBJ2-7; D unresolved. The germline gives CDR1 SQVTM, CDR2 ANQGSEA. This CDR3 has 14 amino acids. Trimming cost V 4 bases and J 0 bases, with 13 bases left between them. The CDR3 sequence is CSVATGLSSYEQYF. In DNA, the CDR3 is TGCAGCGTTGCAACTGGGCTAAGCTCCTACGAGCAGTACTTC.

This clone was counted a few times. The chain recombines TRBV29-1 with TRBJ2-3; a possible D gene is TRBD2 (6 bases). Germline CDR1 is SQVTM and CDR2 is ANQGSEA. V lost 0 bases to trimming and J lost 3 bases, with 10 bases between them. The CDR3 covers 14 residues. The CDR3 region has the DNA TGCAGCGTTGAAGATACCCGGGGGACAGATACGCAGTATTTT. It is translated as CSVEDTRGTDTQYF.

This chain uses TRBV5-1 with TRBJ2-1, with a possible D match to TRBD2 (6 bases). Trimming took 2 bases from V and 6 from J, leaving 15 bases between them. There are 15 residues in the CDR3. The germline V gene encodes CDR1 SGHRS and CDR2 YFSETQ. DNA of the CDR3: TGCGCCAGCAGCTTAAGTGGGGAGGCCCCCAATGAGCAGTTCTTC. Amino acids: CASSLSGEAPNEQFF.